Each of the 30 T cell receptor beta chains below was sequenced from the same sample in a study of OX40 agonist ivuxolimab in advanced cancers. The assay was immunoSEQ multiplex PCR, and TCRdb's table has in-frame clones only and misses some. This sample has some 67,000 clones, with around 89% found just once. The sequencing here drew on CD4+ or CD8+ T cells sorted from blood, taken in a trial of the OX40 agonist ivuxolimab. The receptors were sampled from an adult with an advanced solid tumor such as melanoma, head and neck, liver or kidney cancer.

The genes are TRBV30 and TRBJ1-2; D perhaps matches TRBD1 (5 bases). Germline CDR1 and CDR2: GTSNPN and SVGIG (reference sequence). There are 12 residues in the CDR3. V was clipped by 3 bases and J by 5 bases, with 10 bases between them. The CDR3 spells CAWRRGGYGYTF. In DNA, the CDR3 is TGTGCCTGGAGGCGGGGGGGGTATGGCTACACCTTC.

The V and J genes are TRBV6-6 and TRBJ1-4; a weak D match, TRBD1 (5 bases). The CDR3 has 15 residues. V lost 8 bases to trimming and J lost 0 bases, with 13 bases between them. Germline CDR1 reads MNHNY; CDR2 reads SVGAGI (reference sequence). CDR3 in amino acids: CASRKQETTNEKLFF. CDR3 nucleotides: TGTGCCAGCCGAAAACAGGAGACAACTAATGAAAAACTGTTTTTT.

In the case of this clone: This same CDR3 is encoded by further DNA sequences in the sample. The chain links TRBV5-1 to TRBJ2-5, with TRBD1 as a possible D gene (6 bases). Germline V gene sequence: CDR1 SGHRS, CDR2 YFSETQ. The CDR3 spans 14 residues. Trimming stripped 0 bases from V and 5 bases from J, with 11 bases between. The CDR3 loop is CASSLGQVGETQYF. CDR3 in DNA: TGCGCCAGCAGCTTGGGACAGGTAGGGGAGACCCAGTACTTC.

The J gene is TRBJ2-6, the V gene TRBV5-1; D assignment may be TRBD1 or TRBD2 (6 bases each). Looked up from germline, CDR1 is SGHRS and CDR2 is YFSETQ. Trimming took 3 bases from V and 2 from J, leaving 9 bases between them. The CDR3 has 15 amino acids. The CDR3, as DNA: TGCGCCAGCAGCTCGGAGGGGGCTGGGGCCAACGTCCTGACTTTC. Its translation: CASSSEGAGANVLTF.

The J gene is TRBJ1-2, the V gene TRBV18; TRBD1 matches at 10 bases. Trimming removed 2 bases from V and 6 bases from J; junction bases left unmatched: 6. Germline CDR1 is KGHSH and CDR2 is LQKENI. The CDR3 length is 15 residues. The DNA of the CDR3 is TGTGCCAGCTCACCAACCCCTGACAGGGGGCATGGCTACACCTTC. Protein: CASSPTPDRGHGYTF.

The chain joins TRBV5-6 to TRBJ2-2, with D possibly being TRBD1 or TRBD2 (5 bases each). This CDR3 comprises 15 residues. V shed 6 bases and J shed 2 bases, with 14 bases lying between them. Germline CDR1 SGHDT, CDR2 YYEEEE. In DNA, the CDR3 is TGTGCCAGCACCTACTCAGGGACCAACACCGGGGAGCTGTTTTTT. It codes for CASTYSGTNTGELFF.

This rearrangement joins TRBV6-1 to TRBJ2-3, with D tentatively TRBD2 (5 bases). The CDR3 sequence is 12 residues long. V was shortened by 7 bases and J by 5 bases, with 10 bases between the two germline ends. The V gene's germline CDR1 is MNHNS and CDR2 SASEGT. CDR3 protein: CASTPREDTQYF. CDR3 bases: TGTGCCAGCACCCCCCGGGAAGATACGCAGTATTTT.

The rearrangement uses TRBV18 and TRBJ1-1, with D unresolved. The CDR3 length is 12 residues. Germline CDR1 and CDR2: KGHSH and LQKENI. V was trimmed by 6 bases and J by 7 bases, leaving 12 bases between them. CDR3 loop: CASSLKAIEAFF. As DNA, the CDR3 is TGTGCCAGCTCCCTTAAGGCAATTGAAGCTTTCTTT.

This rearrangement joins TRBV4-1 to TRBJ2-1, with D unresolved. The germline V gene has CDR1 MGHRA and CDR2 YSYEKL. CDR3 length: 12 residues. Between the trimmed V and J ends, which lost 1 base and 7 bases, there was a span of 5 bases. The CDR3 coding sequence is TGCGCCAGCAGCCAAGGTTTAAATGAGCAGTTCTTC. Amino acid sequence: CASSQGLNEQFF.

The J gene is TRBJ2-1, the V gene TRBV15; 12 bases line up with TRBD2. This CDR3 has 16 residues. V trimming: 5 bases; J trimming: 4 bases; junction bases outside the gene matches: 6. Germline V CDR1 and CDR2: LNHNV, YYDKDF (reference sequence). The CDR3 nucleotides are TGTGCCACCAGCTCCAGACTAGCGGGGGAGTACAATGAGCAGTTCTTC. Protein product: CATSSRLAGEYNEQFF.

The V and J genes are TRBV19 and TRBJ1-5, with TRBD1 as a possible D gene (5 bases). The germline CDR1 and CDR2 sequences are LNHDA and SQIVND (reference sequence). V was pared by 3 bases and J by 5 bases, with 17 bases between. The CDR3 length is 16 residues. The chain's CDR3 is CASSIGHGAQYQPQHF. Written as DNA, the CDR3 is TGTGCCAGTAGTATCGGACATGGGGCCCAATATCAGCCCCAGCATTTT. Supplemented by reference TRBV19 and TRBJ1-5, the full variable domain reads DGGITQSPKYLFRKEGQNVTLSCEQNLNHDAMYWYRQDPGQGLRLIYYSQIVNDFQKGDIAEGYSVSREKKESFPLTVTSAQKNPTAFYLCASSIGHGAQYQPQHFGDGTRLSIL.

The chain couples TRBV9 to TRBJ2-1; D tentatively fits TRBD1 or TRBD2 (5 bases each). This CDR3 comprises 14 residues. V shed 4 bases and J shed 12 bases, with 20 bases lying between them. CDR1 and CDR2 from the germline V gene are SGDLS and YYNGEE. The CDR3 spells CASSPQGPFGPQFF. The DNA of the CDR3 is TGTGCCAGCAGCCCCCAGGGACCATTTGGACCGCAGTTCTTC. Looking up the rest from reference TRBV9 and TRBJ2-1 gives the full variable domain: DSGVTQTPKHLITATGQRVTLRCSPRSGDLSVYWYQQSLDQGLQFLIQYYNGEERAKGNILERFSAQQFPDLHSELNLSSLELGDSALYFCASSPQGPFGPQFFGPGTRLTVL.

This clone was found once. The chain carries TRBV7-2 and TRBJ2-3; D perhaps matches TRBD2 (6 bases). This CDR3 region has 13 residues. The germline CDR1 and CDR2 sequences are SGHTA and FQGNSA. V lost 1 base and J lost 5, with 7 bases in between. Here the CDR3 reads CASSLGSGDTQYF. The CDR3 nucleotides are TGTGCCAGCAGCTTAGGTAGCGGAGATACGCAGTATTTT.

The chain uses TRBV15 and TRBJ2-5, with 9 nucleotides matching TRBD1. V lost 8 bases, J lost 2 bases, and 12 bases stayed unmatched. Germline lookup yields CDR1 LNHNV and CDR2 YYDKDF (reference sequence). The CDR3 extends over 16 amino acids. The CDR3 sequence: CATSLFGQGFQETQYF. CDR3 bases: TGTGCCACCTCTCTGTTTGGACAGGGGTTTCAAGAGACCCAGTACTTC. The complete variable domain, with remaining parts taken from reference TRBV15 and TRBJ2-5, reads DAMVIQNPRYQVTQFGKPVTLSCSQTLNHNVMYWYQQKSSQAPKLLFHYYDKDFNNEADTPDNFQSRRPNTSFCFLDIRSPGLGDTAMYLCATSLFGQGFQETQYFGPGTRLLVL.

The chain joins TRBV6-1 to TRBJ1-3, with a weak D call TRBD1 (5 bases). CDR3 length: 16 residues. V shed 3 bases and J shed 2 bases, with 14 bases lying between them. Germline V gene lookup returns CDR1 MNHNS and CDR2 SASEGT. DNA for the CDR3: TGTGCCAGCAGTGATGCCGGAAGGGGCCCTGGAAACACCATATATTTT. Protein product: CASSDAGRGPGNTIYF.

This chain links TRBV10-3 with TRBJ1-2; TRBD1 might be the D (6 bases). Germline assignment: CDR1 ENHRY and CDR2 SYGVKD. The CDR3 is 13 residues long. The ends were cut back, 7 bases at V and 2 bases at J, with 11 bases in the middle. The CDR3 DNA follows: TGTGCCATCAACAGGGACGGAAACTATGGCTACACCTTC. Residues: CAINRDGNYGYTF.

The genes are TRBV29-1 and TRBJ1-4; D not certain. V lost 6 bases and J lost 0, with 11 bases in between. The CDR3 length is 14 residues. Per germline, CDR1 SQVTM and CDR2 ANQGSEA. CDR3 loop: CSVFLEATNEKLFF. Here the CDR3 DNA reads TGCAGCGTGTTCTTAGAAGCAACTAATGAAAAACTGTTTTTT.

The rearrangement joins TRBV21-1 to TRBJ2-7; TRBD2, the D gene given by the table, was not confirmed from the DNA. TRBV21-1 is designated a pseudogene. The CDR3 length is 15 residues. CDR3 nucleotides: TGTGCCAGCAGCAGCGGGGGGAAGGGGCCCTACGAGCAGTACTTC. Translated, it gives CASSSGGKGPYEQYF.

This clone has just one count. The chain joins TRBV27 to TRBJ1-2; 8 bases map to TRBD1. J was trimmed by 5 bases and V by 6 bases; bases with no gene match: 5. The CDR3 loop spans 13 amino acids. Germline CDR1 is MNHEY and CDR2 is SMNVEV (reference sequence). The DNA for the CDR3 is TGTGCCAGCAGATTGGGACAGGATTATGGCTACACCTTC. Its translation: CASRLGQDYGYTF.

The V call is TRBV5-4, the J call TRBJ2-7; 9 bases map to TRBD1. The CDR3 length is 15 residues. The germline gives CDR1 SGHNT, CDR2 YYREEE (reference sequence). The V and J ends lost 4 bases and 3 bases, in that order; junction bases with no gene match: 8. The chain's CDR3 is CASSEPTGGSYEQYF. DNA of the CDR3: TGTGCCAGCAGCGAACCGACAGGGGGGAGCTACGAGCAGTACTTC. Complete variable domain (other parts from reference TRBV5-4 and TRBJ2-7): ETGVTQSPTHLIKTRGQQVTLRCSSQSGHNTVSWYQQALGQGPQFIFQYYREEENGRGNFPPRFSGLQFPNYSSELNVNALELDDSALYLCASSEPTGGSYEQYFGPGTRLTVT.

The chain uses TRBV30 and TRBJ2-2; 11 nucleotides align to TRBD1. This CDR3 is built from 14 residues. The trim removed 4 bases at V and 7 bases at J, leaving 5 bases unmatched. Germline V gene sequence: CDR1 GTSNPN, CDR2 SVGIG (reference sequence). CDR3 in amino acids: CAWNGQGAGGELFF. The CDR3 nucleotides read TGTGCCTGGAACGGACAGGGGGCGGGCGGGGAGCTGTTTTTT. Complete variable domain (other parts from reference TRBV30 and TRBJ2-2): SQTIHQWPATLVQPVGSPLSLECTVEGTSNPNLYWYRQAAGRGLQLLFYSVGIGQISSEVPQNLSASRPQDRQFILSSKKLLLSDSGFYLCAWNGQGAGGELFFGEGSRLTVL.

The CDR3 nucleotides are TGTGCCAGCAGTGAAGTTGGACAGGAGCAGTACTTC. The encoded protein is CASSEVGQEQYF. The J gene is TRBJ2-7, the V gene TRBV6-1; perhaps TRBD1 as D (6 bases). The CDR3 has 12 amino acids. The V gene's germline CDR1 is MNHNS and CDR2 SASEGT. With 1 base removed from V and 7 bases from J, the gap between germline ends came to 8 bases.

The sample holds one count of this clone. The chain links TRBV10-1 to TRBJ1-2; D gene unclear. V gave up 2 bases and J gave up 2 bases, with 6 bases separating them. This CDR3 is built from 13 residues. Per germline, CDR1 WNHNN and CDR2 SYGVQD (reference sequence). CDR3 DNA: TGCGCCAGCAGTGAGGAGGGCAACTATGGCTACACCTTC. It codes for CASSEEGNYGYTF.

This chain joins TRBV5-1 and TRBJ1-3; 7 bases align to TRBD1. V was pared by 5 bases and J by 9 bases, with 8 bases of the junction left unmatched. The CDR3 has 13 residues. Germline lookup yields CDR1 SGHRS and CDR2 YFSETQ. CDR3 sequence reads: CASRGQGDGTIYF. CDR3 nucleotides: TGCGCCAGCAGGGGCCAGGGGGACGGCACCATATATTTT.

The chain combines TRBV18 with TRBJ1-2, with 9 bases that match TRBD1. This CDR3 region has 16 residues. Unmatched junction bases numbered 18, after V lost 10 bases and J lost 6 bases. Germline V CDR1 and CDR2: KGHSH, LQKENI. The CDR3 DNA reads as TGTGCCACCCATACCATGGCCCCCGGGACAGGGAATGGCTACACCTTC. It translates to CATHTMAPGTGNGYTF.

J is TRBJ2-3 and V is TRBV11-2, with 11 positions matching TRBD2. CDR1 SGHAT and CDR2 FQNNGV come from the germline V gene. V lost 5 bases to trimming and J lost 4 bases; unmatched junction nucleotides: 5. The CDR3 is 15 amino acids. The CDR3: CASSLTSGVPDTQYF. In nucleotides, the CDR3 is TGTGCCAGCAGCCTGACTAGCGGGGTCCCAGATACGCAGTATTTT.

The chain combines TRBV6-1 with TRBJ2-5, with TRBD1 matching over 8 bases. This CDR3 has 15 amino acids. CDR1 is MNHNS, CDR2 SASEGT, per germline. J gave up 2 bases and V 3 bases, and 5 bases lay outside the gene matches. The CDR3 bases are TGTGCCAGCAGTGAGTCGACAGGGGTTCAAGAGACCCAGTACTTC. It yields the protein CASSESTGVQETQYF.

The V gene is TRBV6-1, the J gene TRBJ1-3; D not resolved. Deletions cut 4 bases from V and 0 bases from J, with 10 bases between. This CDR3 spans 15 amino acids. The germline gives CDR1 MNHNS, CDR2 SASEGT. The CDR3 nucleotides read TGTGCCAGCAGTGGCATGGCGAGCTCTGGAAACACCATATATTTT. Translation: CASSGMASSGNTIYF.

V gene TRBV15 combines with J gene TRBJ1-1; unclear D gene. The V gene lost 1 base and the J gene lost 7 bases, with 13 bases spanning the gap. The germline V gene encodes CDR1 LNHNV and CDR2 YYDKDF (reference sequence). The CDR3 has 14 residues. The CDR3 loop is CATSRAQDRLEAFF. The CDR3 coding sequence is TGTGCCACCAGCAGAGCCCAGGATCGGCTTGAAGCTTTCTTT.

This chain joins TRBV7-8 and TRBJ1-1; perhaps TRBD1 as D (6 bases). The germline V gene has CDR1 SGHVS and CDR2 FQNEAQ. Between the trimmed V and J ends, which lost 7 bases and 4 bases, there was a span of 16 bases. This CDR3 is 14 amino acids long. CDR3 nucleotides: TGTGCCAGCACCAAGGGGGGGGGTTTCACTGAAGCTTTCTTT. Its translation is CASTKGGGFTEAFF.